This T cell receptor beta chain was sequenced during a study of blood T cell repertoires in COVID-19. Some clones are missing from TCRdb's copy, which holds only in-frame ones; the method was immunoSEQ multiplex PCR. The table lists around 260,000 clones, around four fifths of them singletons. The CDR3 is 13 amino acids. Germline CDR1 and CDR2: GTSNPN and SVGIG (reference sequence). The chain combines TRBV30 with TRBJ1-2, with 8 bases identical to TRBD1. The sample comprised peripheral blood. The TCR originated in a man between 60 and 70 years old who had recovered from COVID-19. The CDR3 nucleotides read TGTGCTGAGGGGGGACAGGCCTACTATGGCTACACCTTC. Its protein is CAEGGQAYYGYTF.